One sample yielded the 16 T cell receptor beta chains listed below, sequenced in a study of control samples from healthy donors and cancer patients. Assay used: immunoSEQ multiplex PCR; TCRdb lists only in-frame clones, some missing. This table holds some 95,000 clones, roughly 92% found once. Source material: blood. The receptors shown here come from a human donor in good health. The donor label of this sample is uncertain.

The gene calls are TRBV7-8 and TRBJ1-5, with D uncertain. Trimming shortened V by 4 bases and J by 6 bases, and 10 bases separated the two germline ends. Germline CDR1 and CDR2: SGHVS and FQNEAQ. The CDR3 totals 13 residues. CDR3 DNA sequence: TGTGCCAGCAGCTCCAACACGGGTCAGCCCCAGCATTTT. This encodes CASSSNTGQPQHF.

The chain recombines TRBV2 with TRBJ1-2, with D perhaps TRBD1 (6 bases). Germline CDR1 and CDR2: SNHLY and FYNNEI. Trimming stripped 3 bases from V and 3 bases from J, with 8 bases between. CDR3 length: 13 residues. CDR3 in amino acids: CASSEDRYYGYTF. CDR3 nucleotides: TGTGCCAGCAGTGAGGACAGATACTATGGCTACACCTTC.

In its sample, this clone was seen once. The V call is TRBV6-4, the J call TRBJ2-2; D possibly uses TRBD1 or TRBD2 (5 bases each). Per the germline V gene, CDR1 is MRHNA and CDR2 is SNTAGT. The CDR3 has 14 amino acids. The ends were cut back, 6 bases at V and 3 bases at J, with 11 bases in the middle. The chain's CDR3 is CASRGDPDTGELFF. In DNA form, the CDR3 reads TGTGCCAGCAGAGGGGACCCCGACACCGGGGAGCTGTTTTTT.

V gene TRBV5-1 combines with J gene TRBJ2-7; 7 bases line up with TRBD1. Per germline, CDR1 SGHRS and CDR2 YFSETQ. CDR3 length: 14 residues. Trimming took 0 bases from V and 7 from J; bases not matched to a gene: 7. In DNA form, the CDR3 reads TGCGCCAGCAGCTTGGAGACAGGGAAAAGTGAGCAGTACGTC. This gives the protein CASSLETGKSEQYV.

The V and J genes are TRBV6-6 and TRBJ2-5; 8 nucleotides align to TRBD1. The ends lost 6 bases at V and 5 bases at J; junction bases unmatched: 14. Germline V CDR1 and CDR2: MNHNY, SVGAGI (reference sequence). This CDR3 contains 16 residues. The CDR3 DNA follows: TGTGCCAGCAGCTTCAACAGACAGGGGCTAAGTGAGACCCAGTACTTC. Its translation: CASSFNRQGLSETQYF.

This chain uses TRBV5-6 with TRBJ1-4; D not certain. CDR1 is SGHDT, CDR2 YYEEEE, per germline. V lost 4 bases to trimming and J lost 0 bases, with 10 bases between them. The CDR3 is 15 amino acids. Here the CDR3 reads CASSHDGSTNEKLFF. In DNA, the CDR3 is TGTGCCAGCAGCCACGACGGCTCAACTAATGAAAAACTGTTTTTT.

The genes are TRBV19 and TRBJ1-2; 9 bases are shared with TRBD1. Germline V gives CDR1 LNHDA, CDR2 SQIVND (reference sequence). V was pared by 3 bases and J by 8 bases, with 7 bases of the junction left unmatched. CDR3 length: 14 residues. The CDR3 is CASSMTGGFAGYTF. The CDR3 coding sequence is TGTGCCAGTAGTATGACAGGGGGATTTGCCGGCTACACCTTC.

The V and J genes are TRBV6-5 and TRBJ2-1, with D perhaps matching TRBD2 (5 bases). The V gene's germline CDR1 is MNHEY and CDR2 SVGAGI. V lost 8 bases and J lost 8, with 22 bases in between. The CDR3 has 15 amino acids. CDR3 sequence: CASQAGPSSGYEQFF. DNA for the CDR3: TGTGCCAGCCAGGCGGGTCCCTCTTCGGGGTATGAGCAGTTCTTC.

This clone was detected a few times. V usage is TRBV7-3 and J usage is TRBJ2-1; 10 bases agree with TRBD1. Trimming took 5 bases from V and 9 from J; bases not matched to a gene: 4. The CDR3 has 13 residues. Germline-derived CDR1 and CDR2 are SGHTA and FQGTGA. The CDR3 reads CASSPTGGSEQFF. The CDR3, as DNA: TGTGCCAGCAGCCCGACAGGGGGCAGTGAGCAGTTCTTC.

The gene calls are TRBV24-1 and TRBJ2-3; 11 bases are shared with TRBD2. The CDR3 consists of 15 residues. The germline V gene encodes CDR1 KGHDR and CDR2 SFDVKD. Unmatched junction bases numbered 4, after V lost 4 bases and J lost 5 bases. CDR3 in amino acids: CATSDLAGGLDTQYF. As DNA, the CDR3 is TGTGCCACCAGTGACTTAGCGGGGGGGCTAGATACGCAGTATTTT.

This clone was seen once. The chain is built from TRBV25-1 and TRBJ2-7; possible D gene TRBD1, 6 bases. V was pared by 3 bases and J by 6 bases, with 9 bases between. The CDR3 is 12 residues long. CDR1 MGHDK and CDR2 SYGVNS come from the germline V gene. The CDR3, as DNA: TGTGCCAGCAGTGATTACAGGGCCGAGCAGTACTTC. Protein sequence: CASSDYRAEQYF.

The genes are TRBV10-3 and TRBJ1-2; 9 positions agree with TRBD1. The germline V gene encodes CDR1 ENHRY and CDR2 SYGVKD. V shed 6 bases, J shed 4 bases, and the junction held 6 bases outside the gene matches. The CDR3 loop spans 14 amino acids. The CDR3 reads CAISTGGAGYGYTF. CDR3 bases: TGTGCCATCAGCACAGGGGGCGCGGGCTATGGCTACACCTTC.

This clone came up a few times. V and J are TRBV6-2 or TRBV6-3 and TRBJ2-7, with TRBD1 as a possible D gene (6 bases). The length of the CDR3 is 14 residues. V was pared by 0 bases and J by 2 bases, with 8 bases between. The germline V gene has CDR1 MNHEY and CDR2 SVGEGT. DNA of the CDR3: TGTGCCAGCAGTTACTCGCAGGGGCCCTACGAGCAGTACTTC. It yields the protein CASSYSQGPYEQYF.

V usage is TRBV24-1 and J usage is TRBJ1-2; TRBD1 aligns across 10 bases. CDR1 and CDR2 from the germline V gene are KGHDR and SFDVKD. After removal of 3 bases from V and 3 bases from J, the junction contained 12 bases not matched to a gene. The CDR3 spans 18 residues. The CDR3 region is CATSDNPGQGLEHYGYTF. Here the CDR3 DNA reads TGTGCCACCAGTGATAACCCGGGACAGGGGTTGGAGCACTATGGCTACACCTTC.

The chain links TRBV19 to TRBJ1-2; D is uncertain. Germline V gene lookup returns CDR1 LNHDA and CDR2 SQIVND (reference sequence). V lost 4 bases, J lost 3 bases, and 12 bases lay in between. The CDR3 totals 14 residues. The CDR3 DNA reads as TGTGCCAGTAGTAAACACTTGGCGGACTATGGCTACACCTTC. Its protein is CASSKHLADYGYTF.

This chain joins TRBV27 and TRBJ1-5; 10 nucleotides line up with TRBD1. The germline V gene has CDR1 MNHEY and CDR2 SMNVEV (reference sequence). V lost 6 bases, J lost 7 bases, and 9 bases stayed unmatched. CDR3 length: 15 amino acids. CDR3 sequence: CASSFGQGESQPQHF. The CDR3 coding sequence is TGTGCCAGCAGCTTCGGACAGGGGGAATCACAGCCCCAGCATTTT.